The rows below give T cell receptor beta chains drawn from one sample of a study of regulatory T cells in long-lasting Graves disease. One entry per CDR3 protein results from TCRdb running MiXCR on the multiplex PCR reads. The table records 300,000 to 400,000 distinct CDR3 sequences, around 20% of them present only once. The source material was peripheral blood mononuclear cells (PBMCs), sampled when the disease was refractory, from a patient treated with antithyroid drugs. The receptor set was obtained from a female donor with Graves disease. Both conserved end residues are part of each CDR3. Each record gives: CDR3 protein, CDR3 DNA, D gene, J gene, V gene, clone size. A D gene is named only where the DNA matches it firmly. Expanded clones are given a class, and other clones once, few, many or no size at all.

CDR3aa: CASSKGAGTGGRDNEKLFF; CDR3nt: TGTGCCAGCAGTAAGGGGGCCGGGACAGGGGGCCGGGATAATGAAAAACTGTTTTTT; d_gene: TRBD1; j_gene: TRBJ1-4; v_gene: TRBV6-1; abundance: .
CDR3aa: CASSEGSVGYTF; CDR3nt: TGTGCCAGCAGCGAAGGGTCGGTTGGCTACACCTTC; d_gene: .; j_gene: TRBJ1-2; v_gene: TRBV7-2; abundance: .
CDR3aa: CASSEAMVRGRGKTQYF; CDR3nt: TGTGCCAGCAGTGAAGCAATGGTTCGCGGTAGGGGAAAGACCCAGTACTTC; d_gene: .; j_gene: TRBJ2-5; v_gene: TRBV6-1; abundance: many
CDR3aa: CASSSRGLYNEQFF; CDR3nt: TGTGCCAGCAGTTCCCGGGGGCTTTACAATGAGCAGTTCTTC; d_gene: .; j_gene: TRBJ2-1; v_gene: TRBV12-3/TRBV12-4; abundance: .
CDR3aa: CAWRALWQGVTYGYTF; CDR3nt: TGTGCCTGGAGAGCCCTTTGGCAGGGGGTAACCTATGGCTACACCTTC; d_gene: TRBD1; j_gene: TRBJ1-2; v_gene: TRBV30; abundance: .
CDR3aa: CASSDGGAMNTEAFF; CDR3nt: TGTGCCAGCAGTGATGGGGGGGCCATGAACACTGAAGCTTTCTTT; d_gene: .; j_gene: TRBJ1-1; v_gene: TRBV2; abundance: many
CDR3aa: CASSPGQGASGANVLTF; CDR3nt: TGTGCCAGCAGCCCAGGACAGGGGGCATCCGGGGCCAACGTCCTGACTTTC; d_gene: TRBD1; j_gene: TRBJ2-6; v_gene: TRBV11-3; abundance: many
CDR3aa: CASSVVEGETQYF; CDR3nt: TGTGCCAGCAGCGTAGTAGAGGGCGAGACCCAGTACTTC; d_gene: .; j_gene: TRBJ2-5; v_gene: TRBV9; abundance: .
CDR3aa: CASSFGGRTNEKLFF; CDR3nt: TGTGCCAGCAGTTTCGGGGGCCGCACTAATGAAAAACTGTTTTTT; d_gene: .; j_gene: TRBJ1-4; v_gene: TRBV28; abundance: many
CDR3aa: CATSGDRGAIDYGYTF; CDR3nt: TGTGCCACCAGCGGCGACAGGGGCGCGATTGACTATGGCTACACCTTC; d_gene: TRBD1; j_gene: TRBJ1-2; v_gene: TRBV15; abundance: .
CDR3aa: CASSLPGGSGEAFF; CDR3nt: TGTGCCAGCAGTTTACCAGGGGGCTCCGGTGAAGCTTTCTTT; d_gene: TRBD1; j_gene: TRBJ1-1; v_gene: TRBV27; abundance: .
CDR3aa: CSVPEPNYGYTF; CDR3nt: TGCAGCGTCCCAGAACCAAACTATGGCTACACCTTC; d_gene: .; j_gene: TRBJ1-2; v_gene: TRBV29-1; abundance: .
CDR3aa: CASSLRGAMNTEAFF; CDR3nt: TGTGCCAGCAGCTTACGGGGGGCGATGAACACTGAAGCTTTCTTT; d_gene: .; j_gene: TRBJ1-1; v_gene: TRBV11-3; abundance: many
CDR3aa: CASSFGTGLTEAFF; CDR3nt: TGTGCCAGCAGTTTCGGGACAGGGCTGACTGAAGCTTTCTTT; d_gene: TRBD1; j_gene: TRBJ1-1; v_gene: TRBV6-2/TRBV6-3; abundance: few
CDR3aa: CASSQNGETQYF; CDR3nt: TGCGCCAGCAGTCAAAACGGGGAGACCCAGTACTTC; d_gene: .; j_gene: TRBJ2-5; v_gene: TRBV5-1; abundance: .
CDR3aa: CASSFGGTEKLFF; CDR3nt: TGTGCCAGCAGTTTCGGGGGCACTGAAAAACTGTTTTTT; d_gene: .; j_gene: TRBJ1-4; v_gene: TRBV11-2; abundance: once
CDR3aa: CATSDPGQENSGANVLTF; CDR3nt: TGTGCCACCAGTGACCCTGGACAGGAAAACTCTGGGGCCAACGTCCTGACTTTC; d_gene: TRBD1; j_gene: TRBJ2-6; v_gene: TRBV24-1; abundance: few
CDR3aa: CSVEGLRGTYEQYF; CDR3nt: TGCAGCGTTGAAGGATTGAGGGGGACCTACGAGCAGTACTTC; d_gene: .; j_gene: TRBJ2-7; v_gene: TRBV29-1; abundance: many
CDR3aa: CASSLGRGNYGYTF; CDR3nt: TGCGCCAGCAGCTTGGGCAGGGGTAACTATGGCTACACCTTC; d_gene: .; j_gene: TRBJ1-2; v_gene: TRBV5-1; abundance: many
CDR3aa: CSVQGEYYEQYF; CDR3nt: TGCAGCGTTCAGGGCGAATACTACGAGCAGTACTTC; d_gene: .; j_gene: TRBJ2-7; v_gene: TRBV29-1; abundance: many
CDR3aa: CAISPGQVLNQPQHF; CDR3nt: TGTGCCATCAGCCCGGGACAGGTGCTAAATCAGCCCCAGCATTTT; d_gene: TRBD1; j_gene: TRBJ1-5; v_gene: TRBV10-3; abundance: .
CDR3aa: CASSFLAGPTGELFF; CDR3nt: TGCGCCAGCAGTTTTTTAGCGGGACCCACCGGGGAGCTGTTTTTT; d_gene: TRBD2; j_gene: TRBJ2-2; v_gene: TRBV5-1; abundance: few
CDR3aa: CASSLNGGGYGYTF; CDR3nt: TGTGCCAGCAGTTTGAATGGAGGAGGGTATGGCTACACCTTC; d_gene: .; j_gene: TRBJ1-2; v_gene: TRBV27; abundance: many
CDR3aa: CSAVPGLEQFF; CDR3nt: TGCAGTGCCGTTCCGGGACTAGAGCAGTTCTTC; d_gene: TRBD2; j_gene: TRBJ2-1; v_gene: TRBV20-1; abundance: few
CDR3aa: CASSQPGQGRGYTF; CDR3nt: TGCGCCAGCAGCCAACCCGGACAGGGCAGGGGCTACACCTTC; d_gene: TRBD1; j_gene: TRBJ1-2; v_gene: TRBV4-1; abundance: .
CDR3aa: CAISESTIHTQYF; CDR3nt: TGTGCCATCAGTGAGTCGACTATACATACGCAGTATTTT; d_gene: .; j_gene: TRBJ2-3; v_gene: TRBV10-3; abundance: .
CDR3aa: CSASPAVTSFYEQYF; CDR3nt: TGCAGTGCTAGTCCGGCCGTGACTAGCTTCTACGAGCAGTACTTC; d_gene: TRBD2; j_gene: TRBJ2-7; v_gene: TRBV20-1; abundance: .
CDR3aa: CASSQDLWTGGRRFGNTIYF; CDR3nt: TGTGCCAGCAGCCAAGATCTCTGGACAGGGGGGAGACGCTTTGGAAACACCATATATTTT; d_gene: TRBD1; j_gene: TRBJ1-3; v_gene: TRBV14; abundance: .
CDR3aa: CASSQGKDYGYTF; CDR3nt: TGTGCCAGCAGCCAAGGCAAGGACTATGGCTACACCTTC; d_gene: .; j_gene: TRBJ1-2; v_gene: TRBV4-2; abundance: few
CDR3aa: CASSKDTHTEAFF; CDR3nt: TGTGCCAGCAGCAAGGACACACACACTGAAGCTTTCTTT; d_gene: .; j_gene: TRBJ1-1; v_gene: TRBV7-8; abundance: many
CDR3aa: CASSQLAGVNSQYF; CDR3nt: TGTGCCAGCAGCCAATTAGCGGGAGTAAATTCGCAGTACTTC; d_gene: TRBD2; j_gene: TRBJ2-7; v_gene: TRBV3-1; abundance: .
CDR3aa: CASSFALGGGEQYF; CDR3nt: TGTGCCAGCAGCTTCGCTTTGGGGGGGGGCGAGCAGTACTTC; d_gene: TRBD2; j_gene: TRBJ2-7; v_gene: TRBV11-2; abundance: .
CDR3aa: CASSQAYPGELFF; CDR3nt: TGCGCCAGCAGCCAAGCCTATCCCGGGGAGCTGTTTTTT; d_gene: .; j_gene: TRBJ2-2; v_gene: TRBV4-1; abundance: once
CDR3aa: CASRGGASLQPQHF; CDR3nt: TGTGCCAGCAGGGGGGGGGCTAGTCTTCAGCCCCAGCATTTT; d_gene: .; j_gene: TRBJ1-5; v_gene: TRBV6-1; abundance: .
CDR3aa: CASSSSGSETQYF; CDR3nt: TGTGCCAGCAGTAGCAGTGGCTCCGAGACCCAGTACTTC; d_gene: .; j_gene: TRBJ2-5; v_gene: TRBV6-2/TRBV6-3; abundance: many
CDR3aa: CATSPEVGVTGELFF; CDR3nt: TGTGCCACCAGCCCAGAGGTGGGGGTCACCGGGGAGCTGTTTTTT; d_gene: .; j_gene: TRBJ2-2; v_gene: TRBV15; abundance: .
CDR3aa: CASSIGDTEAFF; CDR3nt: TGTGCCAGCAGCATCGGGGACACTGAAGCTTTCTTT; d_gene: .; j_gene: TRBJ1-1; v_gene: TRBV7-2; abundance: .
CDR3aa: CASSFPGTSGRALYNEQFF; CDR3nt: TGTGCCAGCAGTTTCCCCGGGACTAGCGGGAGGGCCCTTTACAATGAGCAGTTCTTC; d_gene: TRBD2; j_gene: TRBJ2-1; v_gene: TRBV28; abundance: few
CDR3aa: CASSLWPENEKLFF; CDR3nt: TGTGCCAGCAGTTTATGGCCTGAGAATGAAAAACTGTTTTTT; d_gene: .; j_gene: TRBJ1-4; v_gene: TRBV12-3/TRBV12-4; abundance: many
CDR3aa: CASSLDRGRGDSPLHF; CDR3nt: TGTGCCAGCAGCTTAGACCGGGGCAGGGGCGATTCACCCCTCCACTTT; d_gene: .; j_gene: TRBJ1-6; v_gene: TRBV7-9; abundance: .
CDR3aa: CSARATGVDTEAFF; CDR3nt: TGCAGTGCTAGAGCCACAGGGGTAGATACTGAAGCTTTCTTT; d_gene: TRBD1; j_gene: TRBJ1-1; v_gene: TRBV20-1; abundance: few
CDR3aa: CATSDMWSGANVLTF; CDR3nt: TGTGCCACCAGTGATATGTGGTCCGGGGCCAACGTCCTGACTTTC; d_gene: .; j_gene: TRBJ2-6; v_gene: TRBV24-1; abundance: .
CDR3aa: CASGPRDSYNSPLHF; CDR3nt: TGTGCCAGTGGGCCTCGGGACAGCTATAATTCACCCCTCCACTTT; d_gene: TRBD1; j_gene: TRBJ1-6; v_gene: TRBV28; abundance: few
CDR3aa: CASSFGNQPQYF; CDR3nt: TGTGCCAGCAGCTTCGGCAATCAGCCCCAGTATTTT; d_gene: .; j_gene: TRBJ2-3; v_gene: TRBV7-8; abundance: .
CDR3aa: CASSYSVTGVPEPQHF; CDR3nt: TGTGCCAGCAGTTACTCTGTGACGGGGGTTCCGGAGCCCCAGCATTTT; d_gene: .; j_gene: TRBJ1-5; v_gene: TRBV6-9; abundance: many
CDR3aa: CASSLNGQGGYTF; CDR3nt: TGTGCCAGCAGCTTAAACGGACAGGGAGGCTACACCTTC; d_gene: TRBD1; j_gene: TRBJ1-2; v_gene: TRBV27; abundance: many
CDR3aa: CASSFQAGQPWRETQYF; CDR3nt: TGTGCCAGCAGTTTTCAAGCCGGACAGCCCTGGAGGGAGACCCAGTACTTC; d_gene: .; j_gene: TRBJ2-5; v_gene: TRBV28; abundance: many
CDR3aa: CATSDLLVRRTNSGNTIYF; CDR3nt: TGTGCCACCAGTGATTTGCTGGTTAGGCGGACCAACTCTGGAAACACCATATATTTT; d_gene: .; j_gene: TRBJ1-3; v_gene: TRBV24-1; abundance: many
CDR3aa: CASLGTGELFF; CDR3nt: TGTGCCAGCCTAGGGACCGGGGAGCTGTTTTTT; d_gene: .; j_gene: TRBJ2-2; v_gene: TRBV7-9; abundance: few
CDR3aa: CASTRGFSNEKLFF; CDR3nt: TGTGCCAGCACCAGGGGATTTTCTAATGAAAAACTGTTTTTT; d_gene: .; j_gene: TRBJ1-4; v_gene: TRBV5-5; abundance: .